This T cell receptor beta chain came from a study of T cells expressing NK-cell markers. Study context: The eight sequenced donors comprised seven who were HCMV-seropositive and one who was seronegative. Findings of the study overall: The study did not resolve the HCMV specificity of expanded NKG2C+ T cell clones. Of the CD8+ T cell pool in roughly six donors, about 1.0-7.5% was accounted for by dominant NKG2C+ clonotypes.

It was by 5'RACE template switching with UMIs that TCR beta cDNA was made. TCRdb reprocessed the 5' RACE reads and keeps a single row for each CDR3 protein, giving no DNA. This table holds approximately 440,000 distinct CDR3 sequences. CDR1 is SGHRS and CDR2 is YFSETQ in the germline V gene. CDR3 length: 18 amino acids. In the case of this clonotype: The antigen remains unidentified.

Sample: blood T cells: a sorted CD56 or NKG2C T cell subset, CD4+ or CD8+ T cells, or bulk PBMC T cells (not recorded which). The source of this sequence is a woman aged 45-59 years in good health. This chain joins TRBV5-1 and TRBJ2-3; TCRdb's D call of TRBD2 is untestable without DNA. CDR3 sequence reads: CASSYILLAGGETDTQYF.